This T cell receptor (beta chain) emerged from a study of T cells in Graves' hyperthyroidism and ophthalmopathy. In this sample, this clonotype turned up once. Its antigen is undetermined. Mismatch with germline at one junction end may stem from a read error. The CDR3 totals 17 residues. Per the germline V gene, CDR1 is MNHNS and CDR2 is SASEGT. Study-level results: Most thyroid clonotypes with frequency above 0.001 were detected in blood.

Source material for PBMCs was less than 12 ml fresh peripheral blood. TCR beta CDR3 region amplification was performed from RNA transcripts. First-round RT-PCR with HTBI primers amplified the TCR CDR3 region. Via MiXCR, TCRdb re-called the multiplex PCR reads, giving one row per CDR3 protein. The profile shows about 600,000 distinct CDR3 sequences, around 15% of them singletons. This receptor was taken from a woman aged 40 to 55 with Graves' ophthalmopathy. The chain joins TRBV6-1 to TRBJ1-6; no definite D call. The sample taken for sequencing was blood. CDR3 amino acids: CASARQADSSYNSSLHF. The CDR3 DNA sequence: TGTGCCAGCGCCCGGCAGGCTGATAGCTCCTATAATTCATCCCTCCACTTT.